The present T cell receptor (beta chain) was sequenced within a study of CD4+ T cells in melanoma. Study conclusions and caveats: Diverse differentiation states were reported for melanoma neoantigen-specific CD4+ T cells. A reported correlation linked neoantigen-specific CD4+ T cells to CD8+, macrophage and B cell function.

As regards this clone: Its antigen is undetermined.

With 3 bases removed from V and 5 bases from J, the gap between germline ends came to 12 bases. Germline values: CDR1 SGHAT, CDR2 FQNNGV. The CDR3 covers 14 residues. Only in-frame clones appear in the TCRdb table, and some are missing; sequencing was by immunoSEQ multiplex PCR. The profile shows more than 7,000 clones, under 75% of them singletons. V is TRBV11-2 and J is TRBJ2-3, with unresolved D. The material sequenced was cells from a culture (not recorded whether cultured in vitro). The source is a human donor with melanoma. CDR3 sequence reads: CASSFLLLGDTQYF. CDR3 coding DNA: TGTGCCAGCAGCTTCCTTCTTTTGGGAGATACGCAGTATTTT.